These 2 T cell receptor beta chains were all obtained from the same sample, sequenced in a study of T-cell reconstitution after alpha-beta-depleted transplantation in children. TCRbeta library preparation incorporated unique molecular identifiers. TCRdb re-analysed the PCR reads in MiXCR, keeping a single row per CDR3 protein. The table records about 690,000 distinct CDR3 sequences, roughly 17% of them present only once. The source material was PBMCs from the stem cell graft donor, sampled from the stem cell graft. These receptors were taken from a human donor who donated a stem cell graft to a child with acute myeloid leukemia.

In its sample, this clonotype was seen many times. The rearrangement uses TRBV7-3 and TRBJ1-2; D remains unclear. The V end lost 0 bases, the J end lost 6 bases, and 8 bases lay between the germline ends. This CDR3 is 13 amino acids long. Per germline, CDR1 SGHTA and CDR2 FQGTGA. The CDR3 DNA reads TGTGCCAGCAGCTTAACGGGCCAGGATGGCTACACCTTC. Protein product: CASSLTGQDGYTF.

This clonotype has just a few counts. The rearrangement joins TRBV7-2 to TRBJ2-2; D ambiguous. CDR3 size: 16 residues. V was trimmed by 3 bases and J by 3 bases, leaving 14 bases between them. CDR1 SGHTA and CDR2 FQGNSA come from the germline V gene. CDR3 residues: CASSLGPMGYTGELFF. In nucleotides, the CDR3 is TGTGCCAGCAGCTTGGGTCCCATGGGTTACACCGGGGAGCTGTTTTTT.